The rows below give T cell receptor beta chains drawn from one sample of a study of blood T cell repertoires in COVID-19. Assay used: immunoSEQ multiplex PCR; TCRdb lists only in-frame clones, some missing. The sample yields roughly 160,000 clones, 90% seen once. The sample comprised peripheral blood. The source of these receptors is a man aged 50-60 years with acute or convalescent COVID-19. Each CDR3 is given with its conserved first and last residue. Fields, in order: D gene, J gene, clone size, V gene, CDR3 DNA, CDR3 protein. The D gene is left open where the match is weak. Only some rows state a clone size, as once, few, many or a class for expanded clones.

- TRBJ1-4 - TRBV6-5 TGTGCCAGCAGAGTACCAGGGAAACCTAATGAAAAACTGTTTTTT CASRVPGKPNEKLFF
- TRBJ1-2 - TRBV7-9 TGTGCCAGCAGCTTCAACAGTGGTGGCTACACCTTC CASSFNSGGYTF
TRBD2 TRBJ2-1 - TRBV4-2 TGTGCCAGCAGCCCCAGACTAGCGGGGGAGAGAGGTGAGCAGTTCTTC CASSPRLAGERGEQFF
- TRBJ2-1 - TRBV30 TGTGCCTCCCCAAGGGAGGGACACGCAAGGTACAATGAGCAGTTCTTC CASPREGHARYNEQFF
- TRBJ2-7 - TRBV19 TGTGCCAGTAGTTCGTTACAGTCCTACGAGCAGTACTTC CASSSLQSYEQYF
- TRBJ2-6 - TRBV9 TGTGCCAGCAGCGTAGGTATTACCGCGGTTGGAGCCAACGTCCTGACTTTC CASSVGITAVGANVLTF
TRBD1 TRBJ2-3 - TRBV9 TGTGCCAGCAGCGTAGTTGTGGACAGGGGGGCAGATACGCAGTATTTT CASSVVVDRGADTQYF
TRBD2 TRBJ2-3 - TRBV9 TGTGCCAGCAGCCTTGGGAGCGGGGGGCTAGGAGATACGCAGTATTTT CASSLGSGGLGDTQYF
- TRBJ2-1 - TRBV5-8 TGTGCCAGCAGCTGGAATCCAGGGTGGAACAATGAGCAGTTCTTC CASSWNPGWNNEQFF
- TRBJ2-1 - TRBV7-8 TGTGCCAGCAGCCGGGGGACACTGCAGTTCTTC CASSRGTLQFF
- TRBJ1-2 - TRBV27 TGTGCCAGCAGTTTTAATCGGGGACAAGCCTATGGCTACACCTTC CASSFNRGQAYGYTF
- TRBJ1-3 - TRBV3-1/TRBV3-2 TGTGCCAGCAGCCAAACAGGGCGAAACACCATATATTTT CASSQTGRNTIYF
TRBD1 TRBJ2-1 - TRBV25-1 TGTGCCAGCCAGCACGACAGGGGTCGGGATGAGCAGTTCTTC CASQHDRGRDEQFF
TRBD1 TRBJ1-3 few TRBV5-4 TGTGCCAGCAGCTTGGACAGGGGAGTTGTAAACACCATATATTTT CASSLDRGVVNTIYF
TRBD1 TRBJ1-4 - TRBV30 TGTGCCTGGAGTGTGGGGACAGGCGGGGGTGAAAAACTGTTTTTT CAWSVGTGGGEKLFF
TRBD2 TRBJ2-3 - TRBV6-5 TGTGCCAGCAGTTCCCCGGGACTACCCCAGGCGCAGTATTTT CASSSPGLPQAQYF
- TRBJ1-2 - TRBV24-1 TGTGCCACCAGTGATTCCCGACGACAAGGTGGTTACACCTTC CATSDSRRQGGYTF
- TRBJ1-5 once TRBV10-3 TGTGCCATCAGTGGGGCAGATCAGCCCCAGCATTTT CAISGADQPQHF
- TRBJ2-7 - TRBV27 TGTGCCAGCAGTTTATTGGGCAGGGCCCCACCCTCTCCCTACGAGCAGTACTTC CASSLLGRAPPSPYEQYF
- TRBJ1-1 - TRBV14 TGTGCCAGCAGACTACAGGGAAACACTGAAGCTTTCTTT CASRLQGNTEAFF
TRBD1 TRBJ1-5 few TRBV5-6 TGTGCCAGCAGCTTGGGACAGGGGGACCAGCCCCAGCATTTT CASSLGQGDQPQHF
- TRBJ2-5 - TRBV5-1 TGCGCCAGCAGCTTGGTCGACAGGTATCAAGAGACCCAGTACTTC CASSLVDRYQETQYF
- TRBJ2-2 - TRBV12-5 TGTGCTAGTGGGGACAGACTTACCGGGGAGCTGTTTTTT CASGDRLTGELFF
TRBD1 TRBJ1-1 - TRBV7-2 TGTGCCAGCAGCTTAAGGACAGGGGGCTCGGAAGCTTTCTTT CASSLRTGGSEAFF
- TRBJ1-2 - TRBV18 TGTGCCAGCTCACCACAGGTGGGGCCCCTGTCTAACTATGGCTACACCTTC CASSPQVGPLSNYGYTF
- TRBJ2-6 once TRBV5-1 TGCGCCAGCAGCGAACAGGGTAGTGGGGCCAACGTCCTGACTTTC CASSEQGSGANVLTF
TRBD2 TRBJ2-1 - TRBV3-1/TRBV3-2 TGTGCCAGCAGCCAGTGGGGACTAGCGGGAAAATCCTACAATGAGCAGTTCTTC CASSQWGLAGKSYNEQFF
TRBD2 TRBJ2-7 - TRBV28 TGTGCCAGCAGCGCCGCGCTAGCGGGAGGGCTATACGAGCAGTACTTC CASSAALAGGLYEQYF
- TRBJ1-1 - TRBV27 TGTGCCAGCAGTTTAGCACAGTGGACTGAAGCTTTCTTT CASSLAQWTEAFF
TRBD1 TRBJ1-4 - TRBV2 TGTGCCAGCAGTGAATTCTCGGACAGGGGGGGAGAAAAACTGTTTTTT CASSEFSDRGGEKLFF
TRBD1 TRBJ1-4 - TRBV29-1 TGCAGCGTTGGGACAGGGAGTAATGAAAAACTGTTTTTT CSVGTGSNEKLFF
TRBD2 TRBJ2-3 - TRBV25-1 TGTGCCAGCAGTACTCCCTTTATCGGGAGGACTAGCACAGATACGCAGTATTTT CASSTPFIGRTSTDTQYF
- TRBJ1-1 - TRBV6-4 TGTGCCAGCAGTGACTCGACAGGACCCCGCACTGAAGCTTTCTTT CASSDSTGPRTEAFF
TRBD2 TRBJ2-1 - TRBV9 TGTGCCAGCAGCAAACTAGCGGGAGGGTACAATGAGCAGTTCTTC CASSKLAGGYNEQFF
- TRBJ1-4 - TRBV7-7 TGTGCCAGCAGCCCCAGGCCCAATGAAAAACTGTTTTTT CASSPRPNEKLFF
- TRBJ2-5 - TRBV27 TGTGCCAGCTGGGAGCGGGTGGAGACCCAGTACTTC CASWERVETQYF
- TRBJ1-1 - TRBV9 TGTGCCAGCAGCGTAGGGGCTTTGGACACTGAAGCTTTCTTT CASSVGALDTEAFF
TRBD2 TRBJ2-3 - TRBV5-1 TGCGCCAGCAGCTCCCGGGGGGGGCGTACAGATACGCAGTATTTT CASSSRGGRTDTQYF
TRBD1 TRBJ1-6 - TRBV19 TGTGCCAGTAGTTACCTATCGACAGGGAATTCACCCCTCCACTTT CASSYLSTGNSPLHF
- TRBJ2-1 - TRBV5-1 TGCGCCAGCAGCCTGGGGCAGGGAAAAAGCTCCTACAATGAGCAGTTCTTC CASSLGQGKSSYNEQFF
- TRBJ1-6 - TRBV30 TGTGCCTGGAGTGTTGAGGATTTGACCTATAATTCACCCCTCCACTTT CAWSVEDLTYNSPLHF
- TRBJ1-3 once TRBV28 TGTGCCGCCCTGCGGAACTCTGGAAACACCATATATTTT CAALRNSGNTIYF
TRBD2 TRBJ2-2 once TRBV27 TGTGCCAGCAGTGCGGGAGTTTACACCGGGGAGCTGTTTTTT CASSAGVYTGELFF
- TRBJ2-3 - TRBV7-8 TGTGCCAGCAGCTTAGGAGTGTCCCGCACAGATACGCAGTATTTT CASSLGVSRTDTQYF
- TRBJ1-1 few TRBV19 TGTGCCAGTAGTATGGGTATCGGGGGGAACACTGAAGCTTTCTTT CASSMGIGGNTEAFF
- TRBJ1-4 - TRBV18 TGTGCCAGCTCGCTAAGTAATGAAAAACTGTTTTTT CASSLSNEKLFF
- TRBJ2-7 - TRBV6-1 TGTGCCAGCAGTGAAGTTGAGGTAACCTACGAGCAGTACTTC CASSEVEVTYEQYF
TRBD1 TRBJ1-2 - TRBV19 TGTGCCAGTAGTATAACCTTCGGGACAGGTTATGGCTACACCTTC CASSITFGTGYGYTF
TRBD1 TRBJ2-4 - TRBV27 TGTGCCAGCAGTTCGATACAGGGGGCCGCAGCCAAAAACATTCAGTACTTC CASSSIQGAAAKNIQYF
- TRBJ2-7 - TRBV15 TGTGCCACCAGCCGGGGCGGGAACTCCTACGAGCAGTACTTC CATSRGGNSYEQYF
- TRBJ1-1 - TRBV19 TGTGCCAGTAGTAGACCGGGACAACTGAACACTGAAGCTTTCTTT CASSRPGQLNTEAFF
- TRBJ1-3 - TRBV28 TGTGCCAGCAGCCTCCTCGGGGGAGGGGACACCATATATTTT CASSLLGGGDTIYF
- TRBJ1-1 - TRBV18 TGTGCCAGCTCACCACGACCCGACTCCGACACTGAAGCTTTCTTT CASSPRPDSDTEAFF
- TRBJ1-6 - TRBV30 TGTGCCTGGAGTGTACGGCTCCGAGGGACCTATAATTCACCCCTCCACTTT CAWSVRLRGTYNSPLHF
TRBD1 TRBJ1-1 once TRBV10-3 TGTGCCATCAGGATCGACAGGGAGCAAGCTTTCTTT CAIRIDREQAFF